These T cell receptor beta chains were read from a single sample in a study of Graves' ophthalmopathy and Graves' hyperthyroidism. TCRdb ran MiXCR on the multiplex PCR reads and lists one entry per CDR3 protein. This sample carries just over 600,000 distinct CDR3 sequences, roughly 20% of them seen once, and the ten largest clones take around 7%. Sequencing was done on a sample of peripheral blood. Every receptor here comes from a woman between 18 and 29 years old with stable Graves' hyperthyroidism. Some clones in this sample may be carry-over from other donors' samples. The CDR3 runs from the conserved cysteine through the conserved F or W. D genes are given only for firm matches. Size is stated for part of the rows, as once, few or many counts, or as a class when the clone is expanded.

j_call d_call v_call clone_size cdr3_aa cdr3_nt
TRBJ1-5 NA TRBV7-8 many CASSRDGQPQHF TGTGCCAGCAGCCGCGACGGCCAGCCCCAGCATTTT
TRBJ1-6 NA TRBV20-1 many CSARATLQGNSPLHF TGCAGTGCTAGGGCCACTCTCCAGGGTAATTCACCCCTCCACTTT
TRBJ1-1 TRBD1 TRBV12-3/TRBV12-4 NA CASREWDRVNTEAFF TGTGCCAGCAGAGAATGGGACAGGGTGAACACTGAAGCTTTCTTT
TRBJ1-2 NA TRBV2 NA CASTPGAEWYGYTF TGTGCCAGCACTCCGGGGGCCGAGTGGTATGGCTACACCTTC
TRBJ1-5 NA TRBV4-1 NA CASSQDPYRGYQPQHF TGCGCCAGCAGCCAAGACCCTTATCGCGGTTATCAGCCCCAGCATTTT
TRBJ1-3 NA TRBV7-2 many CASSQIVFSGNTIYF TGTGCCAGCAGTCAAATCGTCTTCTCTGGAAACACCATATATTTT
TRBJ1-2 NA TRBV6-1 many CASSEAMGIYYGYTF TGTGCCAGCAGTGAAGCTATGGGCATCTACTATGGCTACACCTTC
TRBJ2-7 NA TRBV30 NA CAWSVGAEQYF TGTGCCTGGAGTGTGGGGGCCGAGCAGTACTTC
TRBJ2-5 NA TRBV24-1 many CATSDFVQGRETQYF TGTGCCACCAGTGATTTTGTACAGGGCAGAGAGACCCAGTACTTC
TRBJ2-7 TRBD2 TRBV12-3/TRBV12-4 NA CASGLAGVGEQYF TGTGCCAGTGGACTAGCGGGAGTGGGGGAGCAGTACTTC
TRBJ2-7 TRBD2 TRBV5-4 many CASSAGLAGGPYEQYF TGTGCCAGCAGCGCGGGACTAGCGGGAGGGCCCTACGAGCAGTACTTC
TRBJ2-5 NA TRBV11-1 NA CASSFLDNQETQYF TGTGCCAGCAGCTTCCTAGACAACCAAGAGACCCAGTACTTC
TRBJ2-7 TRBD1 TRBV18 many CASSPPWDRSYEQYF TGTGCCAGCTCACCACCGTGGGACAGGTCCTACGAGCAGTACTTC
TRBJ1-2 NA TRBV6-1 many CASSTQGGYTF TGTGCCAGCAGTACACAGGGTGGCTACACCTTC
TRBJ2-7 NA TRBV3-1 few CASTSSKFYEQYF TGTGCCAGCACCAGCAGCAAGTTCTACGAGCAGTACTTC
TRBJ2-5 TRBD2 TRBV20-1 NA CSAISLAGVETQYF TGCAGTGCTATATCCCTAGCGGGGGTAGAGACCCAGTACTTC
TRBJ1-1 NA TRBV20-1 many CSARGGEVSMNTEAFF TGCAGTGCTAGGGGGGGAGAGGTCTCGATGAACACTGAAGCTTTCTTT
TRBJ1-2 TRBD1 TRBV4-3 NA CASSQDRNRGDGYTF TGCGCCAGCAGCCAAGACAGGAACAGGGGTGATGGCTACACCTTC
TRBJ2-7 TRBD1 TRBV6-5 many CASLILGTGFFYEQYF TGTGCCAGCCTAATCCTCGGGACAGGGTTCTTCTACGAGCAGTACTTC
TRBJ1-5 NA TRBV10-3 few CAMGDRRPDQPQHF TGTGCCATGGGTGACAGGAGACCAGATCAGCCCCAGCATTTT
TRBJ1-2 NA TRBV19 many CASSIGREGYTF TGTGCCAGTAGTATAGGACGGGAAGGCTACACCTTC
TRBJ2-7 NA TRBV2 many CASMAGTSYEQYF TGTGCCAGCATGGCGGGCACCTCCTACGAGCAGTACTTC
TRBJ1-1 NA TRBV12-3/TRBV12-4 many CASSSQGRSMNTEAFF TGTGCCAGCAGTTCCCAGGGACGTTCGATGAACACTGAAGCTTTCTTT
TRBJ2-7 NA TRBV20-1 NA CSVPEGWGGSSYEQYF TGCAGTGTTCCCGAAGGCTGGGGCGGGTCCTCCTACGAGCAGTACTTC
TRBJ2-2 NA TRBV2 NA CASSEWGLANTGELFF TGTGCCAGCAGTGAATGGGGCCTAGCGAACACCGGGGAGCTGTTTTTT
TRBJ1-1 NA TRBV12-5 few CASGSDTYTEAFF TGTGCTAGTGGTTCGGACACTTACACTGAAGCTTTCTTT
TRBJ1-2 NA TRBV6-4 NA CASSEVRGGVYGYIF TGTGCCAGCAGTGAGGTACGCGGGGGGGTCTATGGCTACATCTTC
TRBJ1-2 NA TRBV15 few CATSREGQVNGGYTF TGTGCCACCAGCAGAGAGGGGCAGGTTAATGGTGGCTACACCTTC
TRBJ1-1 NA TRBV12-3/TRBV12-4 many CASSFWGLDTEAFF TGTGCCAGCAGTTTTTGGGGGTTAGACACTGAAGCTTTCTTT
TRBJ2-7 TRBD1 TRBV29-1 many CSVNGQGTYEQYF TGCAGCGTGAACGGACAGGGGACCTACGAGCAGTACTTC
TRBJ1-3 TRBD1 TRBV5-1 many CASSFGQGGPGNTIYF TGCGCCAGCAGCTTCGGACAGGGTGGTCCTGGAAACACCATATATTTT
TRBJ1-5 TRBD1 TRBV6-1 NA CASNPTGANQPQHF TGTGCCAGCAACCCTACAGGGGCCAATCAGCCCCAGCATTTT
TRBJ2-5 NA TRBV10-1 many CASSESGAHQETQYF TGCGCCAGCAGTGAGTCGGGGGCCCACCAAGAGACCCAGTACTTC
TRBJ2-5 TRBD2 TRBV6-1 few CASSELVSGGTTQYF TGTGCCAGCAGTGAACTGGTTAGCGGGGGGACGACCCAGTACTTC
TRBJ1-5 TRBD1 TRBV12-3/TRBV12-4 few CASSLLGRGLQPQHF TGTGCCAGCAGTTTATTGGGCAGGGGGCTTCAGCCCCAGCATTTT
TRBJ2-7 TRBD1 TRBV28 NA CASSLTGDAYEQYF TGTGCCAGCAGTCTCACAGGGGACGCCTACGAGCAGTACTTC
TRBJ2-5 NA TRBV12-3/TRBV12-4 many CASTDAGRGETQYF TGTGCCAGCACCGATGCCGGGCGAGGAGAGACCCAGTACTTC
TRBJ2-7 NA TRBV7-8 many CASSNDRSSYEQYF TGTGCCAGCAGCAACGACAGGAGCTCCTACGAGCAGTACTTC
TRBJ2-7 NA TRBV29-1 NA CSVEGITYEQYF TGCAGCGTTGAGGGAATCACCTACGAGCAGTACTTC
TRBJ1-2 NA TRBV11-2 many CASSLIAGSGGNGYTF TGTGCCAGCAGCTTAATCGCGGGGTCCGGGGGGAATGGCTACACCTTC
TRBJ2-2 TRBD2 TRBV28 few CASSPPGTKRSGELFF TGTGCCAGCAGTCCTCCCGGGACTAAACGTTCCGGGGAGCTGTTTTTT
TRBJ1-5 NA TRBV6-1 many CASSEGRWNGNQPQHF TGTGCCAGCAGTGAAGGACGGTGGAATGGCAATCAGCCCCAGCATTTT
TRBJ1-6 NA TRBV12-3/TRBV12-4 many CASSRQAYNSPLHF TGTGCCAGCAGCAGACAGGCGTATAATTCACCCCTCCACTTT
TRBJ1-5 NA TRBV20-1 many CSARDHGASNQPQHF TGCAGTGCTAGAGATCACGGGGCAAGCAATCAGCCCCAGCATTTT
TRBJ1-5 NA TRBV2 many CASSDRTDYQPQHF TGTGCCAGCAGTGATAGGACAGACTATCAGCCCCAGCATTTT
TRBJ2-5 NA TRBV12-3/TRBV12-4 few CASSPPTRRGRETQYF TGTGCCAGCAGTCCCCCGACTAGAAGAGGGCGAGAGACCCAGTACTTC
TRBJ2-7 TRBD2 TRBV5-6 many CASSLVRLAGDEQYF TGTGCCAGCAGCTTGGTCCGGCTAGCGGGAGACGAGCAGTACTTC
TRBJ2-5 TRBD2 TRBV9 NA CASSVLAGEGPETQYF TGTGCCAGCAGCGTACTGGCGGGAGAAGGTCCAGAGACCCAGTACTTC
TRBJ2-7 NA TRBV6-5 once CASSFPGTSYEQYF TGTGCCAGCAGTTTTCCTGGGACCTCCTACGAGCAGTACTTC
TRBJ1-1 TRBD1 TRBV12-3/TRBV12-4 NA CASRRGQGDTEAFF TGTGCCAGCAGGAGAGGACAGGGGGACACTGAAGCTTTCTTT
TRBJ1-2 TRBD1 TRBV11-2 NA CASSDPTGTNYGYTF TGTGCCAGCAGCGACCCGACAGGGACTAACTATGGCTACACCTTC
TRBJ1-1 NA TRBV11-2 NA CASSPTDGPSQNTEAFF TGTGCCAGCAGCCCGACGGACGGGCCGAGCCAGAACACTGAAGCTTTCTTT
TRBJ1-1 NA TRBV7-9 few CASSLVLDHTEAFF TGTGCCAGCAGCTTAGTCCTAGATCACACTGAAGCTTTCTTT
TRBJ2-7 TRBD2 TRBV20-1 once CSQRRREIEQYF TGCTCCCAGAGACGGCGGGAGATCGAGCAGTACTTC
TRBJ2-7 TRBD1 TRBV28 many CASSLGGQVSLYEQYF TGTGCCAGCAGTTTAGGGGGACAGGTATCCCTCTACGAGCAGTACTTC
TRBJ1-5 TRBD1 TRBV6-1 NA CASSTGTAVDQPQHF TGTGCCAGCAGTACGGGGACAGCAGTAGATCAGCCCCAGCATTTT
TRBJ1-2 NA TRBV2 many CASSDWGYTF TGTGCCAGCAGTGATTGGGGCTACACCTTC
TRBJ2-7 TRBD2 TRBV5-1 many CASSPGGGADEQYF TGCGCCAGCAGCCCCGGGGGGGGGGCGGACGAGCAGTACTTC
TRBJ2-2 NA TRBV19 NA CASSLTVLGTGELFF TGTGCCAGTAGCCTTACAGTACTGGGGACCGGGGAGCTGTTTTTT
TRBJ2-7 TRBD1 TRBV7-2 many CASSRTGGNWEQYF TGTGCCAGCAGCAGGACAGGGGGGAATTGGGAGCAGTACTTC